The clone carrying this TCR beta chain was counted once. This entry is derived from a study of blood T cell repertoires in COVID-19. Overall study: The cDNA or gDNA used as material had been derived from T cells, B-cell-depleted T cells, or PBMCs.

This CDR3 comprises 16 residues. Germline V gene sequence: CDR1 LGHDT, CDR2 YNNKEL (reference sequence). The V segment lost 1 base and the J segment 5 bases; nucleotides outside the gene matches: 6. Clones were read by immunoSEQ multiplex PCR, and TCRdb kept only the in-frame ones, dropping some. Of 200,000 to 250,000 clones listed, roughly 81% are singletons. The material sequenced was peripheral blood. The receptor's source is a man aged 40-50 years with acute or convalescent COVID-19. The V call is TRBV3-1 (or the pseudogene TRBV3-2), the J call TRBJ2-5; 11 positions agree with TRBD2. CDR3 in DNA: TGTGCCAGCAGCCAAGGCCTAGCGGGGGGAGGGGAGACCCAGTACTTC. Protein: CASSQGLAGGGETQYF.